Each of the 15 T cell receptor beta chains below was sequenced from the same sample in a study of T cell repertoires in cytomegalovirus infection. What these receptors recognize is not known. TCRdb passed the reads through MiXCR, listing each CDR3 protein once. Of 640,000 or so distinct CDR3 sequences in the sample, 30% to 35% were seen once. This sample comprised cultured PBMCs, obtained from culture after CMV antigen stimulation. The receptor set was obtained from a human donor in good health (CMV status not recorded). Some clones in this sample may be carry-over from other donors' samples.

This clonotype has only a few counts. This chain links TRBV20-1 with TRBJ2-1; D is ambiguous. Trimming removed 7 bases from V and 2 bases from J, with 9 bases in between. Per germline, CDR1 DFQATT and CDR2 SNEGSKA (reference sequence). CDR3 length equals 12 residues. The CDR3 is CSGLGAYNEQFF. The CDR3 DNA reads TGCAGTGGGTTAGGCGCCTACAATGAGCAGTTCTTC.

There are a few counts of this clonotype. The rearrangement uses TRBV7-9 and TRBJ2-3, with a weak D call TRBD2 (5 bases). V was trimmed by 7 bases and J by 0 bases, leaving 8 bases between them. The germline CDR1 and CDR2 sequences are SEHNR and FQNEAQ (reference sequence). The CDR3 totals 13 residues. CDR3 DNA: TGTGCCAGCACCGGGATTAGCACAGATACGCAGTATTTT. This sequence encodes CASTGISTDTQYF.

The chain recombines TRBV12-3 or TRBV12-4 with TRBJ1-1; weak D call: TRBD1 (6 bases). The CDR3 is 14 residues long. V was shortened by 0 bases and J by 8 bases, with 13 bases between the two germline ends. CDR3 sequence reads: CASSLAVLGGEAFF. The CDR3 coding sequence is TGTGCCAGCAGTTTAGCAGTTCTAGGGGGGGAAGCTTTCTTT.

The chain joins TRBV11-3 to TRBJ2-2; 7 bases align to TRBD2. CDR3 length equals 13 residues. J lost 11 bases, V lost 5 bases, and 8 bases had no gene match. Germline loops: CDR1 SGHNT, CDR2 YENEEA. The CDR3 coding sequence is TGTGCCAGCAGCCACGGGGGGAGAAACGAGCTGTTTTTT. Translation: CASSHGGRNELFF.

This clonotype was counted many times. This chain uses TRBV7-2 with TRBJ2-3; D is perhaps TRBD2 (6 bases). Germline lookup yields CDR1 SGHTA and CDR2 FQGNSA. The CDR3 spans 15 residues. V dropped 5 bases and J dropped 3 bases, with 15 bases sitting between them. The CDR3 DNA reads TGTGCCAGCAGCGCGGCGGGGATTCGAACAGATACGCAGTATTTT. Protein product: CASSAAGIRTDTQYF.

V and J are TRBV7-9 and TRBJ2-1; 9 bases line up with TRBD2. CDR3 length equals 17 residues. Trimming removed 7 bases from V and 2 bases from J; junction bases left unmatched: 12. The germline V gene encodes CDR1 SEHNR and CDR2 FQNEAQ (reference sequence). The DNA of the CDR3 is TGTGCCAGCAACCAATTAGCAGGCGGGAGGGCCTACAATGAGCAGTTCTTC. As protein: CASNQLAGGRAYNEQFF.

The table lists this clonotype with a few counts. The V gene is TRBV6-2 or TRBV6-3, the J gene TRBJ2-1; the D is unclear. Trimming took off 2 bases at V and 4 bases at J, with 15 bases between the two ends. The CDR3 length is 16 residues. The V gene's germline CDR1 is MNHEY and CDR2 SVGEGT. The CDR3 is CASSYGRRLGYNEQFF. The CDR3 DNA reads TGTGCCAGCAGTTACGGTCGCAGATTGGGGTACAATGAGCAGTTCTTC.

This clonotype was observed a handful of times. The rearrangement uses TRBV20-1 and TRBJ2-7; 7 bases are shared with TRBD1. Per germline, CDR1 DFQATT and CDR2 SNEGSKA (reference sequence). Trimming cost V 3 bases and J 3 bases; bases outside gene matches: 2. CDR3 length: 12 residues. CDR3 DNA: TGCAGTGCTAGCGGGGACAGCTACGAGCAGTACTTC. Translating gives CSASGDSYEQYF.

Ten or more counts support this clonotype. CDR3 residues: CASTKGEVYNEQFF. In DNA, the CDR3 is TGTGCCAGCACTAAAGGGGAGGTCTACAATGAGCAGTTCTTC. This chain joins TRBV7-2 and TRBJ2-1; TRBD2 might be the D (6 bases). This CDR3 has 14 residues. V lost 7 bases and J lost 3, with 13 bases in between. CDR1 and CDR2 (germline): SGHTA, FQGNSA.

This clonotype was observed at least ten times. The gene calls are TRBV7-2 and TRBJ2-7, with D possibly being TRBD1 (5 bases). Trimming pared 7 bases from V and 5 bases from J, leaving 18 bases between. CDR3 length: 14 residues. The germline gives CDR1 SGHTA, CDR2 FQGNSA. This CDR3 reads CASNLGQVGNEQYF. As DNA, the CDR3 is TGTGCCAGCAACCTGGGGCAGGTGGGGAACGAGCAGTACTTC.

The chain uses TRBV29-1 and TRBJ2-3; D remains unclear. The length of the CDR3 is 12 residues. In germline, CDR1 is SQVTM, CDR2 ANQGSEA. V was pared by 6 bases and J by 3 bases, with 10 bases between. The CDR3 region is CSVLDGTDTQYF. CDR3 sequence (DNA): TGCAGCGTCCTGGATGGGACAGATACGCAGTATTTT.

The genes are TRBV7-2 and TRBJ1-6; TRBD1 aligns across 9 bases. Germline V lookup: CDR1 SGHTA, CDR2 FQGNSA. J gave up 9 bases and V 4 bases, and 7 bases lay outside the gene matches. The CDR3 has 15 amino acids. The CDR3: CASSSTPGQGSPLHF. DNA for the CDR3: TGTGCCAGCAGCTCTACCCCGGGACAGGGTTCACCCCTCCACTTT.

This clonotype was seen more than once but under ten times. This chain joins TRBV4-1 and TRBJ2-1; a weak D match, TRBD1 (6 bases). The CDR3 is 16 residues long. Germline V gene lookup returns CDR1 MGHRA and CDR2 YSYEKL. Trimming removed 1 base from V and 4 bases from J, with 14 bases in between. CDR3: CASSQGSDRYYNEQFF. DNA for the CDR3: TGCGCCAGCAGCCAAGGCTCGGACAGATATTACAATGAGCAGTTCTTC.

The chain is built from TRBV18 and TRBJ2-1; possible D gene TRBD1, 8 bases. Trimming removed 0 bases at V and 5 bases at J, with 14 bases between. This CDR3 is built from 16 residues. CDR1 and CDR2 from the germline V gene are KGHSH and LQKENI. The CDR3 nucleotides read TGTGCCAGCTCACCACCGAACAGGGGGGGCCACAATGAGCAGTTCTTC. Residues: CASSPPNRGGHNEQFF. The variable domain in full, completed from reference TRBV18 and TRBJ2-1, reads NAGVMQNPRHLVRRRGQEARLRCSPMKGHSHVYWYRQLPEEGLKFMVYLQKENIIDESGMPKERFSAEFPKEGPSILRIQQVVRGDSAAYFCASSPPNRGGHNEQFFGPGTRLTVL.

The V and J genes are TRBV27 and TRBJ2-2, with TRBD2 identical over 7 bases. There are 16 residues in the CDR3. In germline, CDR1 is MNHEY, CDR2 SMNVEV (reference sequence). With 3 bases clipped from V and 3 bases from J, the junction kept 7 bases outside the gene matches. In DNA form, the CDR3 reads TGTGCCAGCAGTTTTCTGACTAGCCGGCACACCGGGGAGCTGTTTTTT. It encodes CASSFLTSRHTGELFF.